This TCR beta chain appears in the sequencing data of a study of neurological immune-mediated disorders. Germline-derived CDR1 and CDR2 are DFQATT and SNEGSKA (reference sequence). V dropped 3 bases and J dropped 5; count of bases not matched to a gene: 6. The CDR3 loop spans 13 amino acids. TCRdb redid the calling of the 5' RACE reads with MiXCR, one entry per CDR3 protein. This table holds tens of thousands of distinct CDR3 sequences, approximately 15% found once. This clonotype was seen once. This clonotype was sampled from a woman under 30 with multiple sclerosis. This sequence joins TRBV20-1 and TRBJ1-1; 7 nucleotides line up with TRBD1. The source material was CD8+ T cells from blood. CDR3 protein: CSASTRGRTEAFF. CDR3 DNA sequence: TGCAGTGCTAGCACCAGGGGGAGGACTGAAGCTTTCTTT.